A single sample is the source of the 19 T cell receptor beta chains below, sequenced in a study of T cells after yellow fever vaccination. Using its own MiXCR run on the 5' RACE reads, TCRdb lists one record per CDR3 protein. The data show 450,000 to 600,000 distinct CDR3 sequences, approximately 15% seen once. The sequencing here drew on PBMCs, taken on the day of the yellow fever booster vaccination. All receptors come from a man aged 25 to 40 who received the YFV17D yellow fever vaccine.

This clonotype has more than one count but fewer than ten. The genes are TRBV28 and TRBJ1-3; a possible D gene is TRBD1 (6 bases). This CDR3 has 14 amino acids. The germline V and J ends were trimmed by 7 bases and 2 bases, with 12 bases remaining between them. CDR1 is MDHEN, CDR2 SYDVKM, per germline. The CDR3 coding sequence is TGTGCCAGCATTCCTTGGGGGCCTGGAAACACCATATATTTT. Protein product: CASIPWGPGNTIYF.

This clonotype appeared a few times. The genes are TRBV27 and TRBJ1-2; TRBD1 matches at 7 bases. J gave up 1 base and V 7 bases, and 12 bases lay outside the gene matches. The CDR3 is 16 amino acids. In germline, CDR1 is MNHEY, CDR2 SMNVEV (reference sequence). CDR3: CASNPSRDRVNYGYTF. The CDR3, as DNA: TGTGCCAGCAACCCGAGCCGGGACAGAGTTAACTATGGCTACACCTTC.

At least ten counts were recorded for this clonotype. In DNA form, the CDR3 reads TGTGCCAGCAGTTACTCTATTAGCTCCTACGAGCAGTACTTC. This encodes CASSYSISSYEQYF. The chain recombines TRBV6-5 with TRBJ2-7, with D uncertain. Trimming took off 0 bases at V and 0 bases at J, with 6 bases between the two ends. The CDR3 is made up of 14 amino acids. CDR1 is MNHEY and CDR2 is SVGAGI in the germline V gene.

The rearrangement links TRBV9 to TRBJ2-1; 13 nucleotides align to TRBD2. Trimming removed 3 bases from V and 7 bases from J; junction bases left unmatched: 1. CDR1 is SGDLS and CDR2 is YYNGEE in the germline V gene. There are 14 residues in the CDR3. The CDR3, as DNA: TGTGCCAGCAGCGGGACTAGCGGGAGAAATGAGCAGTTCTTC. This sequence encodes CASSGTSGRNEQFF.

The chain carries TRBV6-5 and TRBJ2-1, with D tentatively TRBD2 (6 bases). V was shortened by 7 bases and J by 13 bases, with 14 bases between the two germline ends. The germline CDR1 and CDR2 sequences are MNHEY and SVGAGI. The CDR3 spans 11 residues. The CDR3 is CASNLGRSQFF. CDR3 nucleotide sequence: TGTGCCAGCAATTTAGGGAGGAGCCAGTTCTTC.

The table lists this clonotype with many counts. The J gene is TRBJ2-1, the V gene TRBV7-6, with 7 bases that match TRBD2. CDR3 length: 13 amino acids. Unmatched junction bases numbered 3, after V lost 4 bases and J lost 6 bases. Germline values: CDR1 SGHVS, CDR2 FNYEAQ. CDR3 nucleotides: TGTGCCAGCAGCTCATCGGGGGGCAATGAGCAGTTCTTC. This gives the protein CASSSSGGNEQFF.

The V call is TRBV30, the J call TRBJ1-6; 7 bases map to TRBD1. The V gene's germline CDR1 is GTSNPN and CDR2 SVGIG (reference sequence). This CDR3 spans 14 amino acids. Trimming at V came to 3 bases and at J to 10 bases, leaving 9 bases not matched to a gene. CDR3 in DNA: TGTGCCTGGAGCGTAACAGGGGTCGGGTCACCCCTCCACTTT. Translated, it gives CAWSVTGVGSPLHF.

The rearrangement uses TRBV12-3 or TRBV12-4 and TRBJ1-4; D is unclear. V gave up 6 bases and J gave up 8 bases, with 16 bases separating them. CDR3 length equals 14 residues. CDR3 coding DNA: TGTGCCAGCAGCTTGACCGGGGATGGGGAAAAACTGTTTTTT. Its translation: CASSLTGDGEKLFF.

The chain is built from TRBV20-1 and TRBJ1-6; tentatively, D is TRBD1 (6 bases). The CDR3 length is 14 residues. V was clipped by 0 bases and J by 13 bases, with 16 bases between them. Germline V CDR1 and CDR2: DFQATT, SNEGSKA (reference sequence). The CDR3 protein is CSARDVRGNVPLHF. The CDR3 DNA sequence: TGCAGTGCTAGAGATGTCAGGGGCAATGTCCCCCTCCACTTT.

This clonotype was counted a few times. The chain couples TRBV18 to TRBJ1-2; 8 bases map to TRBD1. Germline CDR1 reads KGHSH; CDR2 reads LQKENI. Losses at the gene ends were 6 bases for V and 2 bases for J; bases not matched to a gene: 8. The CDR3 extends over 15 amino acids. DNA of the CDR3: TGTGCCAGCTCGCCGGCCACAGGGGGGAACTATGGCTACACCTTC. Residues: CASSPATGGNYGYTF. The variable domain in full, completed from reference TRBV18 and TRBJ1-2, reads NAGVMQNPRHLVRRRGQEARLRCSPMKGHSHVYWYRQLPEEGLKFMVYLQKENIIDESGMPKERFSAEFPKEGPSILRIQQVVRGDSAAYFCASSPATGGNYGYTFGSGTRLTVV.

This clonotype was seen a few times. The genes are TRBV27 and TRBJ2-4, with 15 bases aligning to TRBD2. Trimming cost V 8 bases and J 8 bases; bases outside gene matches: 7. The CDR3 contains 15 residues. Germline loops: CDR1 MNHEY, CDR2 SMNVEV (reference sequence). CDR3: CASARTSGRVDIQYF. The CDR3 bases are TGTGCCAGCGCAAGGACTAGCGGGAGGGTAGACATTCAGTACTTC.

This clonotype occurred a few times. The chain combines TRBV7-6 with TRBJ2-5, with D possibly TRBD1 on 6 matching bases. Germline values: CDR1 SGHVS, CDR2 FNYEAQ. The germline V and J ends were trimmed by 4 bases and 4 bases, with 16 bases remaining between them. The CDR3 length is 15 residues. In DNA form, the CDR3 reads TGTGCCAGCAGCTCATTAGGGGGTTTCGGAGAGACCCAGTACTTC. Amino acid sequence: CASSSLGGFGETQYF.

A few counts support this clonotype. The CDR3 spells CASSTTANQPQHF. Here the CDR3 DNA reads TGTGCCAGCTCAACGACAGCCAATCAGCCCCAGCATTTT. The chain recombines TRBV18 with TRBJ1-5; a possible D gene is TRBD1 (5 bases). The length of the CDR3 is 13 residues. Germline V gene lookup returns CDR1 KGHSH and CDR2 LQKENI. Deletions cut 5 bases from V and 3 bases from J, with 8 bases between.

The J gene is TRBJ2-1, the V gene TRBV7-2, with 11 bases lining up with TRBD2. Trimming took 5 bases from V and 9 from J; bases not matched to a gene: 12. This CDR3 contains 16 residues. Germline V CDR1 and CDR2: SGHTA, FQGNSA. CDR3 in amino acids: CASSLPASGRYSEQFF. The DNA for the CDR3 is TGTGCCAGCAGCCTCCCCGCTAGCGGGAGGTATAGTGAGCAGTTCTTC. Variable domain in full (rest from reference TRBV7-2 and TRBJ2-1): GAGVSQSPSNKVTEKGKDVELRCDPISGHTALYWYRQSLGQGLEFLIYFQGNSAPDKSGLPSDRFSAERTGGSVSTLTIQRTQQEDSAVYLCASSLPASGRYSEQFFGPGTRLTVL.

This clonotype was seen more than once but under ten times. The genes are TRBV30 and TRBJ2-7, with TRBD1 as a possible D gene (5 bases). The CDR3 runs to 11 residues. V dropped 5 bases and J dropped 4 bases, with 9 bases sitting between them. CDR1 and CDR2 from the germline V gene are GTSNPN and SVGIG (reference sequence). In DNA, the CDR3 is TGTGCCTGGGGTAAGGGGTACGAGCAGTACTTC. This codes for CAWGKGYEQYF.

This clonotype was counted between two and nine times. The V call is TRBV10-3, the J call TRBJ1-6, with TRBD1 matching over 8 bases. The ends lost 4 bases at V and 9 bases at J; junction bases unmatched: 5. The CDR3 totals 14 residues. CDR1 is ENHRY, CDR2 SYGVKD, per germline. The CDR3 here is CAISGGTGGSPLHF. DNA of the CDR3: TGTGCCATCAGTGGGGGGACAGGTGGTTCACCCCTCCACTTT.

The chain has TRBV5-6 and TRBJ2-1; 8 bases are shared with TRBD2. Trimming cost V 1 base and J 10 bases; bases outside gene matches: 7. The CDR3 loop spans 14 amino acids. Germline V CDR1 and CDR2: SGHDT, YYEEEE. The CDR3 region is CASSLLAGGREQFF. The DNA of the CDR3 is TGTGCCAGCAGCTTGCTGGCGGGAGGTCGGGAGCAGTTCTTC.

V is TRBV5-1 and J is TRBJ2-7, with 13 bases that match TRBD2. CDR3 length: 15 amino acids. Germline CDR1 reads SGHRS; CDR2 reads YFSETQ. Losses at the gene ends were 0 bases for V and 4 bases for J; bases not matched to a gene: 1. DNA for the CDR3: TGCGCCAGCAGCTTGGGGGGACTAGCGGGATACGAGCAGTACTTC. This translates into CASSLGGLAGYEQYF. The variable domain in full, with the rest retrieved from reference TRBV5-1 and TRBJ2-7, is KAGVTQTPRYLIKTRGQQVTLSCSPISGHRSVSWYQQTPGQGLQFLFEYFSETQRNKGNFPGRFSGRQFSNSRSEMNVSTLELGDSALYLCASSLGGLAGYEQYFGPGTRLTVT.

This clonotype was detected only a few times. The chain recombines TRBV29-1 with TRBJ2-1; D is undetermined. This CDR3 contains 13 residues. The germline V gene has CDR1 SQVTM and CDR2 ANQGSEA. Deletions cut 6 bases from V and 0 bases from J, with 9 bases between. The CDR3: CSVADSSYNEQFF. CDR3 coding DNA: TGCAGCGTCGCTGATAGCTCCTACAATGAGCAGTTCTTC.